Listed below are T cell receptor beta chains from one sample, sequenced in a study of T-cell reconstitution after alpha-beta-depleted transplantation in children. TCRdb fed the PCR reads into MiXCR, producing one record per CDR3 protein. Here the sample spans some 300,000 distinct CDR3 sequences, 10% being singletons. The sequencing here drew on PBMCs from the stem cell graft donor, taken from the stem cell graft. All receptors come from a human donor who donated a stem cell graft to a child with acute lymphoblastic leukemia. Each CDR3 is given with its conserved first and last residue. D genes are given only for firm matches. The size entry is marked missing in some rows and otherwise reads once, few, many or a size class.

V gene	clone size	J gene	D gene	CDR3 protein	CDR3 DNA
TRBV29-1	few	TRBJ2-5	TRBD2	CSVPGGDIETQYF	TGCAGCGTCCCCGGGGGGGATATCGAGACCCAGTACTTC
TRBV6-2/TRBV6-3	-	TRBJ2-1	TRBD2	CASSYPSGRASSYNEQFF	TGTGCCAGCAGTTACCCTAGCGGGAGGGCCAGCTCCTACAATGAGCAGTTCTTC
TRBV7-2	few	TRBJ1-3	-	CASGLSSGNTIYF	TGTGCCAGCGGACTGAGCTCTGGAAACACCATATATTTT
TRBV9	many	TRBJ1-1	TRBD1	CASSVGQGRTEAFF	TGTGCCAGCAGCGTCGGACAGGGTAGAACTGAAGCTTTCTTT
TRBV5-1	many	TRBJ1-1	-	CASSVSTGQNTEAFF	TGCGCCAGCAGCGTATCAACGGGGCAAAACACTGAAGCTTTCTTT
TRBV5-6	-	TRBJ2-7	TRBD2	CASSGGLAGSSYEQYF	TGTGCCAGCAGCGGCGGACTAGCGGGAAGCTCCTACGAGCAGTACTTC
TRBV12-3/TRBV12-4	few	TRBJ2-6	-	CASTIGQRTNVLTF	TGTGCCAGCACTATAGGACAGAGGACCAACGTCCTGACTTTC
TRBV20-1	few	TRBJ2-5	TRBD2	CSVGRLAVQETQYF	TGCAGTGTGGGACGACTAGCGGTCCAAGAGACCCAGTACTTC
TRBV15	-	TRBJ2-3	-	CATSHAGGIRRESTDTQYF	TGTGCCACCAGCCACGCCGGGGGCATAAGGCGGGAGAGCACAGATACGCAGTATTTT
TRBV5-1	few	TRBJ2-2	TRBD1	CASSFPRDRGAGELFF	TGCGCCAGCAGCTTCCCCCGGGACAGGGGTGCCGGGGAGCTGTTTTTT
TRBV3-1	few	TRBJ2-1	TRBD2	CASSQGGTSGSGEQFF	TGTGCCAGCAGCCAAGGAGGGACTAGCGGGAGTGGTGAGCAGTTCTTC
TRBV6-5	-	TRBJ2-7	TRBD2	CASSYFKREGHEQYF	TGTGCCAGCAGTTATTTTAAGCGGGAGGGCCACGAGCAGTACTTC
TRBV20-1	-	TRBJ1-5	TRBD1	CCARVGTGVLRNQPQHF	TGCTGTGCTAGAGTTGGGACAGGGGTTTTAAGAAATCAGCCCCAGCATTTT
TRBV29-1	-	TRBJ1-1	-	CSVRKGGTEAFF	TGCAGCGTTCGTAAGGGGGGCACTGAAGCTTTCTTT
TRBV24-1	few	TRBJ2-1	-	CATSESPTEPSYNEQFF	TGTGCCACCAGTGAGTCCCCGACTGAGCCCTCCTACAATGAGCAGTTCTTC
TRBV29-1	few	TRBJ2-5	-	CSVEDFQAQETQYF	TGCAGCGTTGAAGATTTCCAGGCTCAAGAGACCCAGTACTTC
TRBV19	few	TRBJ2-1	TRBD2	CASKKREGRRYNEQFF	TGTGCCAGTAAGAAGCGGGAGGGCCGACGATACAATGAGCAGTTCTTC
TRBV6-1	-	TRBJ1-5	-	CASEDGGGSDQPQHF	TGTGCCAGCGAAGACGGGGGGGGTAGCGATCAGCCCCAGCATTTT
TRBV5-1	few	TRBJ2-7	TRBD2	CASSLGLAGEFYEQYF	TGCGCCAGCAGCCTAGGACTAGCGGGAGAATTCTACGAGCAGTACTTC
TRBV20-1	few	TRBJ2-3	TRBD2	CSARHSGTGTDTQYF	TGCAGTGCCAGACATAGCGGGACCGGCACAGATACGCAGTATTTT
TRBV7-2	-	TRBJ2-7	-	CASSVRGTYGEQYF	TGTGCCAGCAGCGTGCGCGGGACGTACGGCGAGCAGTACTTC
TRBV20-1	-	TRBJ2-7	TRBD2	CSAFRTSGYEQYF	TGCAGTGCTTTCAGGACTAGCGGATACGAGCAGTACTTC
TRBV9	-	TRBJ2-2	TRBD1	CASSPQTGITGELFF	TGTGCCAGCAGCCCCCAGACAGGGATCACCGGGGAGCTGTTTTTT
TRBV5-1	many	TRBJ2-5	-	CASSWGETQYF	TGCGCCAGCAGCTGGGGTGAGACCCAGTACTTC
TRBV20-1	few	TRBJ2-4	-	CSAVDLAKNIQYF	TGCAGTGCTGTTGATTTAGCCAAAAACATTCAGTACTTC
TRBV4-3	-	TRBJ1-2	TRBD1	CASSQVSSGTGDYGYTF	TGCGCCAGCAGCCAAGTTTCCTCCGGGACAGGGGACTATGGCTACACCTTC
TRBV7-9	many	TRBJ1-5	-	CASSLEGPQPQHF	TGTGCCAGCAGCTTAGAGGGACCCCAGCCCCAGCATTTT
TRBV29-1	many	TRBJ2-4	-	CSVVSGVAKNIQYF	TGCAGCGTTGTGTCTGGGGTAGCCAAAAACATTCAGTACTTC
TRBV2	-	TRBJ2-7	-	CASNLPQGNEQYF	TGTGCCAGCAACCTTCCTCAGGGTAACGAGCAGTACTTC